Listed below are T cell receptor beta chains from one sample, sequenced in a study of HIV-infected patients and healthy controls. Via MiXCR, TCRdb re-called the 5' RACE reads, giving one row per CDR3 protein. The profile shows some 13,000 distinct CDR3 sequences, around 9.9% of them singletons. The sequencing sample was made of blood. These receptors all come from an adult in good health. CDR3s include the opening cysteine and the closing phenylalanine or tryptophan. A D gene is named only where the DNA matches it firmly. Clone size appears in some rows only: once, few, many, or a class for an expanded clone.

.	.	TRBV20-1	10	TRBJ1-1	TGCAGTGCTAGAGATGATTCAGCTTTCTTT	CSARDDSAFF
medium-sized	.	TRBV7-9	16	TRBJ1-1	TGTGCCAGCAGCCCGGGAGGAGGAAGGGGAGGGACTGAAGCTTTCTTT	CASSPGGGRGGTEAFF
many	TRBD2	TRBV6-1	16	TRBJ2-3	TGTGCCAGCAGTGGCCGAAACCCCGGGACTAGAAATCCGCAGTATTTT	CASSGRNPGTRNPQYF
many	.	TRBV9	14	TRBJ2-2	TGTGCCAGCAGCGTAGAGGCGGTGAACGGGGAGCTGTTTTTT	CASSVEAVNGELFF
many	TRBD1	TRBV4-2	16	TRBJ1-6	TGTGCCAGCAGCCTTCAGCCGGACAGGGGGAATTCACCCCTCCACTTT	CASSLQPDRGNSPLHF
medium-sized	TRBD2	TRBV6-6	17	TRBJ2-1	TGTGCCAGCAGTTACTCGAGGTCCGGACTAGGTATGGGAGAGCAGTTCTTC	CASSYSRSGLGMGEQFF
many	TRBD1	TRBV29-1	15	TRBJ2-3	TGCAGCGTTGAAGTTGGGACAGGTTACACAGATACGCAGTATTTT	CSVEVGTGYTDTQYF
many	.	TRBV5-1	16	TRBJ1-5	TGCGCCAGCAGCACCTCGGACAGTTTCGACAATCAGCCCCAGCATTTT	CASSTSDSFDNQPQHF
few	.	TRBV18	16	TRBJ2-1	TGTGCCAGCTCAGTCCGGGACACTGGCTCCTACAATGAGCAGTTCTTC	CASSVRDTGSYNEQFF
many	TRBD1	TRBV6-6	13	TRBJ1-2	TGTGCCAGCACGGGACAGGGAAACTATGGCTACACCTTC	CASTGQGNYGYTF
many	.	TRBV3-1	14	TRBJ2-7	TGTGCCAGCAGCCAAGGGGGGCTCATCGACGAGCAGTACTTC	CASSQGGLIDEQYF
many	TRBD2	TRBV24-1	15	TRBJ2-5	TGTGCCACCAGTACCGGACTAGCGGAGATCGGGACCCAGTACTTC	CATSTGLAEIGTQYF
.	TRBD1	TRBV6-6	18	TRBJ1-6	TGTGCCAGCAGTCGACCGTCCGACAGGGCGTCCTATAATTCACCCCTCCACTTT	CASSRPSDRASYNSPLHF
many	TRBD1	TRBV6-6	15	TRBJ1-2	TGTGCCAGCAGTTACCAACATGGACAGGACCATGGCTACACCTTC	CASSYQHGQDHGYTF
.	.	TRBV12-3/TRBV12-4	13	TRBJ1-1	TGTGCCAGCAGTGACAGGCCGAACACTGAAGCTTTCTTT	CASSDRPNTEAFF
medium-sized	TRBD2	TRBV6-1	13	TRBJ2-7	TGTGCCAGCAGAGAAGGACTAGTCTACGAGCAGTACTTC	CASREGLVYEQYF
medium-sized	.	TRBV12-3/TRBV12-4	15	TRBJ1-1	TGTGCCAGCAAGGCAGACCTTATTGCATCCACTGAAGCTTTCTTT	CASKADLIASTEAFF
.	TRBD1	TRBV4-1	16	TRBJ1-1	TGCGCCAGCAGCAACCGGGACAGGACTGGGAACACTGAAGCTTTCTTT	CASSNRDRTGNTEAFF
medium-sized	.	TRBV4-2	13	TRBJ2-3	TGTGCCAGCAGCCAAGATGGGTCTGGTACGCAGTATTTT	CASSQDGSGTQYF
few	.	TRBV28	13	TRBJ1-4	TGTGCCAGCAGTTTGGGAAAGGAGGGAAAACTGTTTTTT	CASSLGKEGKLFF
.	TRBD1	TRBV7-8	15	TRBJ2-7	TGTGCCAGCAGCTGGCGACAGGGGAGGTCCTACGAGCAGTACTTC	CASSWRQGRSYEQYF
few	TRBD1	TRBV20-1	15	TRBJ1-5	TGCAGTGCTAGATCGGGACAGGGAAGCAATCAGCCCCAGCATTTT	CSARSGQGSNQPQHF
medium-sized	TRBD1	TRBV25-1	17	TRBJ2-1	TGTGCCAGCAGTGATGGGCTGCGGGACAGGGGCTACAATGAGCAGTTCTTC	CASSDGLRDRGYNEQFF
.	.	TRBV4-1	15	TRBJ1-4	TGCGCCAGCAGCGAAGGAGCGGCAACTAATGAAAAACTGTTTTTT	CASSEGAATNEKLFF
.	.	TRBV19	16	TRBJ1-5	TGTGCCAGTAGTCCCGTCCGGGACTCCCGTGGTCAGCCCCAGCATTTT	CASSPVRDSRGQPQHF
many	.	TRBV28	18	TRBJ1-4	TGTGCCAGCAGTGTTTCACGGCCTCACTCAGCAACTAATGAAAAACTGTTTTTT	CASSVSRPHSATNEKLFF
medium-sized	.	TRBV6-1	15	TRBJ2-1	TGTGCCAGCAGCCCGGTACTAAGCCGAACGGGTGAGCAGTTCTTC	CASSPVLSRTGEQFF
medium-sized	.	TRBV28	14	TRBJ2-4	TGTGCCAGCAGTAGCGAGGCGCATCCCCTTTTTCAGTACTTC	CASSSEAHPLFQYF
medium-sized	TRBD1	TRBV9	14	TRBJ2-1	TGTGCAACCAAAAGGCAGGGGGCGCATAATGAGCAGTTCTTC	CATKRQGAHNEQFF
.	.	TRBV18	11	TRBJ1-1	TGTGCCAGCTCACCGAACACTGAAGCTTTCTTT	CASSPNTEAFF
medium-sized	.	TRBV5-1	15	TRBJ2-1	TGCGCCAGCTCCTTTAGCAGGGTCTCCTACAATGAGCAGTTCTTC	CASSFSRVSYNEQFF
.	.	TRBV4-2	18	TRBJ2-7	TGTGCCAGCAGCCAAGACGGGGACCCGGGACGGGTGGCTTACGAGCAGTACTTC	CASSQDGDPGRVAYEQYF
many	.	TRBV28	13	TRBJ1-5	TGTGCCAGTAGTACAGGGAGCAATCAGCCCCAGCATTTT	CASSTGSNQPQHF
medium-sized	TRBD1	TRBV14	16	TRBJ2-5	TGTGCCAGCAGCCAAGAGAGAGGACAGGGTCCTTTGTCCCAGTACTTC	CASSQERGQGPLSQYF
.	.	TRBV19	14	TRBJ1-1	TGTGCCAGTAGTCCAACAAATGCGAACACTGAAGCTTTCTTT	CASSPTNANTEAFF
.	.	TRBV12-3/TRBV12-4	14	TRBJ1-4	TGTGCCAGCAGTTTCCGACAGAGTAATGAAAAACTGTTTTTT	CASSFRQSNEKLFF
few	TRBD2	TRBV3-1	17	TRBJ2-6	TGTGCCAGCAGCCAAGAGCCGGGGAGGGATGGGGCCAACGTCCTGACTTTC	CASSQEPGRDGANVLTF
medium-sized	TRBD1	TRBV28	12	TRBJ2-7	TGTGCCATTTCGTCCGGGACAGGACAGCAGTACTTC	CAISSGTGQQYF
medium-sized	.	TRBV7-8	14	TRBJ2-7	TGTGCCAGCAGCTTAGGGTCTGGGAAGTACGAGCAGTACTTC	CASSLGSGKYEQYF
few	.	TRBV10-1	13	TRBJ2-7	TGCGCCAGCTCCCAAGACCCGTCCTACGAGCAGTACTTC	CASSQDPSYEQYF
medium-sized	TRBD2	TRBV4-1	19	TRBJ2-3	TGCGCCAGCAGCCAGAGGAAGCCAGCTAGCGGAGTTCGGGAGGATACGCAGTATTTT	CASSQRKPASGVREDTQYF
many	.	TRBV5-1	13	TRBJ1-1	TGCGCCAGCAGCCAAAATATGAACACTGAAGCTTTCTTT	CASSQNMNTEAFF
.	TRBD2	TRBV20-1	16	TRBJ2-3	TGCAGTGCTATGTCAGTGCTAGCGGGAGAGGAGGATACGCAGTATTTT	CSAMSVLAGEEDTQYF
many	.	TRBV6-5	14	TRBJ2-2	TGTGCCACCTCCCGGGGGGCGGGTACCGGGGAGCTGTTTTTT	CATSRGAGTGELFF
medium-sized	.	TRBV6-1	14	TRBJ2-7	TGTGCCAGCAGTGAAGCGCCAGGGCCCTACGAGCAGTACTTC	CASSEAPGPYEQYF
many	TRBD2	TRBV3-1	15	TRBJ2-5	TGTGCCAGCAGCCAAGATCCGGGAGGGCGAGAGACCCAGTACTTC	CASSQDPGGRETQYF
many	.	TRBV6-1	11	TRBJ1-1	TGTGCCAGCAGCGAGAACACTGAAGCTTTCTTT	CASSENTEAFF
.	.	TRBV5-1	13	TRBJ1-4	TGCGCCAGCAGCGGGGGGCAAGATGAAAAACTGTTTTTT	CASSGGQDEKLFF
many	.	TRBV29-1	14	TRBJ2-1	TGCAGCGTTGGGGACCGGAGCTCCTACAATGAGCAGTTCTTC	CSVGDRSSYNEQFF